Listed below are T cell receptor beta chains from one sample, sequenced in a study of a mutant IDH1 vaccine in newly diagnosed glioma. Sequenced by immunoSEQ multiplex PCR; TCRdb stores in-frame clones only, minus some. The data hold 60,000 or so clones, with around 80% observed a single time. No cognate antigen is known for these TCRs. The sample in question was PBMCs, obtained from a glioma patient whose treatment included an IDH1 peptide vaccine. The origin of the receptors is a woman aged 45-59 years with glioma. CDR3s include the opening cysteine and the closing phenylalanine or tryptophan. D genes are given only for firm matches. Expanded clones are given a class, and other clones once, few, many or no size at all.

V gene: TRBV15
clone size: .
J gene: TRBJ1-2
D gene: .
CDR3 protein: CATSRRDFSYTF
CDR3 DNA: TGTGCCACCAGCAGGAGGGATTTTAGCTACACCTTC

V gene: TRBV4-3
clone size: .
J gene: TRBJ1-2
D gene: .
CDR3 protein: CASSQDRSGHGYTF
CDR3 DNA: TGCGCCAGCAGCCAGGATAGGTCCGGCCATGGCTACACCTTC

V gene: TRBV11-2
clone size: few
J gene: TRBJ1-1
D gene: .
CDR3 protein: CASSREDSGRAFF
CDR3 DNA: TGTGCCAGCAGCCGAGAAGACTCCGGGCGGGCTTTCTTT

V gene: TRBV30
clone size: .
J gene: TRBJ2-6
D gene: .
CDR3 protein: CAWSRSNVLTF
CDR3 DNA: TGTGCCTGGAGTAGGTCCAACGTCCTGACTTTC

V gene: TRBV10-3
clone size: once
J gene: TRBJ2-3
D gene: .
CDR3 protein: CAISDKGTPTDTQYF
CDR3 DNA: TGTGCCATCAGTGATAAGGGGACCCCCACAGATACGCAGTATTTT

V gene: TRBV2
clone size: .
J gene: TRBJ1-2
D gene: TRBD1
CDR3 protein: CASSVGQDYGYTF
CDR3 DNA: TGTGCCAGCAGTGTCGGACAGGACTATGGCTACACCTTC

V gene: TRBV14
clone size: .
J gene: TRBJ1-5
D gene: TRBD1
CDR3 protein: CASSPQGRDQPQHF
CDR3 DNA: TGTGCCAGCAGCCCACAGGGGCGAGATCAGCCCCAGCATTTT

V gene: TRBV5-1
clone size: .
J gene: TRBJ2-3
D gene: TRBD2
CDR3 protein: CASSRVAGSTDTQYF
CDR3 DNA: TGCGCCAGCAGCAGGGTAGCGGGCAGCACAGATACGCAGTATTTT

V gene: TRBV5-6
clone size: few
J gene: TRBJ1-1
D gene: .
CDR3 protein: CASSTPEIGRTEAFF
CDR3 DNA: TGTGCCAGCAGCACCCCGGAGATTGGTCGGACTGAAGCTTTCTTT

V gene: TRBV19
clone size: .
J gene: TRBJ2-3
D gene: .
CDR3 protein: CASSPRYRSSTDTQYF
CDR3 DNA: TGTGCCAGTAGTCCCCGTTACAGGTCGAGCACAGATACGCAGTATTTT

V gene: TRBV7-2
clone size: .
J gene: TRBJ2-3
D gene: TRBD2
CDR3 protein: CASSPRLAGLPDTQYF
CDR3 DNA: TGTGCCAGCAGCCCCAGACTAGCGGGGCTCCCCGATACGCAGTATTTT

V gene: TRBV2
clone size: few
J gene: TRBJ1-5
D gene: .
CDR3 protein: CASSGSRTDNQPQHF
CDR3 DNA: TGTGCCAGCAGTGGCTCCCGGACAGACAATCAGCCCCAGCATTTT

V gene: TRBV2
clone size: .
J gene: TRBJ1-5
D gene: .
CDR3 protein: CASRRGNSNQPQHF
CDR3 DNA: TGTGCCAGCAGAAGAGGGAATAGCAATCAGCCCCAGCATTTT

V gene: TRBV7-8
clone size: .
J gene: TRBJ2-7
D gene: TRBD2
CDR3 protein: CASSHSRSSGTYEQYF
CDR3 DNA: TGTGCCAGCAGCCATAGTCGGTCTAGCGGGACCTACGAGCAGTACTTC

V gene: TRBV2
clone size: once
J gene: TRBJ2-2
D gene: .
CDR3 protein: CASRYGDSTGELFF
CDR3 DNA: TGTGCCAGCAGATATGGGGACTCCACCGGGGAGCTGTTTTTT

V gene: TRBV7-9
clone size: .
J gene: TRBJ2-1
D gene: .
CDR3 protein: CASSLVGLGDEQFF
CDR3 DNA: TGTGCCAGCAGCTTAGTGGGGCTCGGGGATGAGCAGTTCTTC

V gene: TRBV5-1
clone size: .
J gene: TRBJ1-2
D gene: .
CDR3 protein: CASGFPISGGYGYTF
CDR3 DNA: TGCGCCAGCGGATTCCCGATATCAGGTGGATATGGCTACACCTTC

V gene: TRBV10-3
clone size: .
J gene: TRBJ2-6
D gene: .
CDR3 protein: CAISERGSAGANVLTF
CDR3 DNA: TGTGCCATCAGTGAAAGAGGTAGCGCTGGGGCCAACGTCCTGACTTTC

V gene: TRBV11-3
clone size: .
J gene: TRBJ2-7
D gene: .
CDR3 protein: CASSLVAVSYEQYF
CDR3 DNA: TGTGCCAGCAGCTTAGTGGCAGTCTCCTACGAGCAGTACTTC

V gene: TRBV11-2
clone size: .
J gene: TRBJ1-1
D gene: .
CDR3 protein: CASSRTTGSEAFF
CDR3 DNA: TGTGCCAGCAGCCGAACGACAGGTTCTGAAGCTTTCTTT

V gene: TRBV11-3
clone size: .
J gene: TRBJ2-2
D gene: TRBD2
CDR3 protein: CASSLWGGPRTGELFF
CDR3 DNA: TGTGCCAGCAGCTTATGGGGGGGACCGAGGACCGGGGAGCTGTTTTTT

V gene: TRBV14
clone size: few
J gene: TRBJ1-4
D gene: .
CDR3 protein: CASSRADLKTEKLFF
CDR3 DNA: TGTGCCAGCAGCCGGGCGGACCTCAAGACTGAAAAACTGTTTTTT

V gene: TRBV7-9
clone size: .
J gene: TRBJ2-7
D gene: .
CDR3 protein: CASSPPTTVHPYEQYF
CDR3 DNA: TGTGCCAGCAGCCCCCCTACCACGGTACATCCCTACGAGCAGTACTTC

V gene: TRBV6-5
clone size: .
J gene: TRBJ1-2
D gene: .
CDR3 protein: CASKNPGNYGYTF
CDR3 DNA: TGTGCCAGCAAGAACCCGGGGAACTATGGCTACACCTTC

V gene: TRBV10-2
clone size: .
J gene: TRBJ2-2
D gene: .
CDR3 protein: CASEKPNTGELFF
CDR3 DNA: TGCGCCAGCGAGAAACCGAACACCGGGGAGCTGTTTTTT

V gene: TRBV2
clone size: .
J gene: TRBJ2-2
D gene: .
CDR3 protein: CASRGRGTGELFF
CDR3 DNA: TGTGCCAGCAGAGGGAGAGGCACCGGGGAGCTGTTTTTT

V gene: TRBV11-3
clone size: .
J gene: TRBJ2-7
D gene: TRBD1
CDR3 protein: CASSPGDSAYEQYF
CDR3 DNA: TGTGCCAGCAGCCCTGGGGACAGCGCCTACGAGCAGTACTTC

V gene: TRBV9
clone size: few
J gene: TRBJ1-3
D gene: .
CDR3 protein: CASSAVGTIYF
CDR3 DNA: TGTGCCAGCAGCGCAGTCGGCACCATATATTTT

V gene: TRBV7-8
clone size: .
J gene: TRBJ2-3
D gene: .
CDR3 protein: CASSARTDTQYF
CDR3 DNA: TGTGCCAGCAGCGCCCGCACAGATACGCAGTATTTT

V gene: TRBV11-2
clone size: .
J gene: TRBJ1-3
D gene: TRBD1
CDR3 protein: CASSLAGQGPGTIYF
CDR3 DNA: TGTGCCAGCAGCCTGGCGGGACAGGGTCCCGGCACCATATATTTT

V gene: TRBV7-2
clone size: .
J gene: TRBJ2-4
D gene: .
CDR3 protein: CASSLRTGPKNIQYF
CDR3 DNA: TGTGCCAGCAGCTTAAGGACGGGACCCAAAAACATTCAGTACTTC

V gene: TRBV7-2
clone size: .
J gene: TRBJ2-1
D gene: .
CDR3 protein: CASTEGGFGYNEQFF
CDR3 DNA: TGTGCCAGCACCGAAGGGGGGTTTGGATACAATGAGCAGTTCTTC

V gene: TRBV5-1
clone size: .
J gene: TRBJ2-1
D gene: TRBD1
CDR3 protein: CASSSNRGYNEQFF
CDR3 DNA: TGCGCCAGCAGCAGTAACAGGGGCTACAATGAGCAGTTCTTC

V gene: TRBV9
clone size: .
J gene: TRBJ1-1
D gene: .
CDR3 protein: CASSVFLGTEAFF
CDR3 DNA: TGTGCCAGCAGCGTTTTCCTGGGCACTGAAGCTTTCTTT

V gene: TRBV5-6
clone size: once
J gene: TRBJ2-1
D gene: TRBD2
CDR3 protein: CASSFGLAGGEQFF
CDR3 DNA: TGTGCCAGCAGCTTCGGACTAGCGGGTGGAGAGCAGTTCTTC

V gene: TRBV10-3
clone size: .
J gene: TRBJ2-7
D gene: TRBD1
CDR3 protein: CALGTGERNEQYF
CDR3 DNA: TGTGCCCTCGGGACAGGGGAACGGAACGAGCAGTACTTC

V gene: TRBV29-1
clone size: .
J gene: TRBJ2-1
D gene: .
CDR3 protein: CSLRRDYNEQFF
CDR3 DNA: TGCAGCTTACGACGGGACTACAATGAGCAGTTCTTC